What follows are 24 T cell receptor beta chains derived from one specimen sequenced in a study of T cells in Graves' hyperthyroidism and ophthalmopathy. RNA transcripts provided the source from which TCR beta CDR3 regions were amplified. The study used the HTBI primer set for a first-round RT-PCR of the TCR CDR3. TCRdb analysed the multiplex PCR reads with MiXCR anew, one entry per CDR3 protein. This repertoire shows 200,000 to 250,000 distinct CDR3 sequences, around 17% found once; its top ten account for more than 50%. Sequencing was done on a sample of blood. All receptors come from a woman between 50 and 59 years old with Graves' hyperthyroidism.

This clonotype was observed at least ten times. The gene calls are TRBV27 and TRBJ1-3, with D perhaps TRBD1 (5 bases). The CDR3 consists of 15 residues. Germline V gene data show CDR1 as MNHEY and CDR2 as SMNVEV (reference sequence). V was cut by 2 bases and J by 0 bases, with 8 bases left in between. In DNA form, the CDR3 reads TGTGCCAGCAGTTTAGGGGGGAGCTCTGGAAACACCATATATTTT. Its translation is CASSLGGSSGNTIYF.

This clonotype was detected many times. V and J are TRBV20-1 and TRBJ2-1, with D perhaps TRBD1 or TRBD2 (5 bases each). The CDR3 is 16 amino acids. Trimming stripped 1 base from V and 8 bases from J, with 21 bases between. The V gene's germline CDR1 is DFQATT and CDR2 SNEGSKA (reference sequence). CDR3: CSARGPPGPQGDEQFF. The CDR3 nucleotides are TGCAGTGCTAGAGGACCTCCGGGACCGCAGGGCGATGAGCAGTTCTTC.

The chain employs TRBV2 and TRBJ2-7; 12 bases are shared with TRBD2. The germline CDR1 and CDR2 sequences are SNHLY and FYNNEI. V lost 0 bases to trimming and J lost 0 bases; unmatched junction nucleotides: 6. This CDR3 contains 18 residues. CDR3 residues: CASSEAPSGRVSSYEQYF. CDR3 nucleotide sequence: TGTGCCAGCAGTGAAGCGCCTAGCGGGAGGGTTAGCTCCTACGAGCAGTACTTC.

In its sample, this clonotype was seen many times. The chain couples TRBV6-1 to TRBJ1-3, with 8 positions matching TRBD1. The V and J ends lost 3 bases and 0 bases, in that order; junction bases with no gene match: 4. CDR3 length: 16 residues. Germline V CDR1 and CDR2: MNHNS, SASEGT. In DNA, the CDR3 is TGTGCCAGCAGTGATGGGACAGGTCCCTCTGGAAACACCATATATTTT. Protein product: CASSDGTGPSGNTIYF.

This clonotype was recorded at least ten times. V and J are TRBV11-3 and TRBJ2-3; D perhaps matches TRBD2 (6 bases). Trimming removed 5 bases at V and 0 bases at J, with 15 bases between. Germline V gene sequence: CDR1 SGHNT, CDR2 YENEEA. The CDR3 extends over 16 amino acids. The CDR3 DNA reads TGTGCCAGCAGCATAAAACTAGCTGTAAGCACAGATACGCAGTATTTT. Translation gives CASSIKLAVSTDTQYF.

This clonotype occurred many times. The gene calls are TRBV19 and TRBJ2-7; 14 bases fit TRBD2. Germline values: CDR1 LNHDA, CDR2 SQIVND (reference sequence). V lost 4 bases, J lost 3 bases, and 8 bases stayed unmatched. The CDR3 is 17 amino acids. CDR3 DNA: TGTGCCAGTAGTACGGGACTAGCGGGAGTATGGGACTACGAGCAGTACTTC. Protein: CASSTGLAGVWDYEQYF.

This clonotype was observed a handful of times. The chain is built from TRBV12-3 or TRBV12-4 and TRBJ1-3; D may be TRBD1 (6 bases). The CDR3 has 15 amino acids. V was clipped by 5 bases and J by 0 bases, with 11 bases between them. The CDR3 sequence is CASSNTGISGNTIYF. The CDR3 DNA is TGTGCCAGCAGTAACACAGGGATCTCTGGAAACACCATATATTTT.

This clonotype turned up a few times. This chain joins TRBV20-1 and TRBJ1-1; D unresolved. The CDR3 runs 14 residues. Per germline, CDR1 DFQATT and CDR2 SNEGSKA (reference sequence). V dropped 4 bases and J dropped 3 bases, with 15 bases sitting between them. CDR3 residues: CSAKGGVWDTEAFF. Here the CDR3 DNA reads TGCAGTGCTAAGGGTGGGGTTTGGGACACTGAAGCTTTCTTT.

The chain recombines TRBV6-1 with TRBJ2-3; 13 bases line up with TRBD2. This CDR3 comprises 17 residues. V was pared by 5 bases and J by 6 bases, with 11 bases of the junction left unmatched. Germline V CDR1 and CDR2: MNHNS, SASEGT. The CDR3 sequence: CASSSNGLAGAVDTQYF. Written as DNA, the CDR3 is TGTGCCAGCAGTTCAAACGGACTAGCGGGAGCGGTCGATACGCAGTATTTT.

This clonotype turned up a few times. The genes are TRBV5-1 and TRBJ2-7, with TRBD1 matching over 7 bases. CDR1 and CDR2 (germline): SGHRS, YFSETQ. V shed 4 bases, J shed 2 bases, and the junction held 6 bases outside the gene matches. The CDR3 contains 14 residues. For the CDR3, the DNA is TGCGCCAGCAGCACCGGACAGGCGACCTACGAGCAGTACTTC. It is translated as CASSTGQATYEQYF.

This clonotype was detected once. The chain recombines TRBV7-9 with TRBJ1-2; D is unclear. Deletions cut 5 bases from V and 6 bases from J, with 10 bases between. CDR1 is SEHNR and CDR2 is FQNEAQ in the germline V gene (reference sequence). The CDR3 length is 12 residues. CDR3 DNA sequence: TGTGCCAGCAGCCCGGAGGTGCATGGCTACACCTTC. This gives the protein CASSPEVHGYTF.

This clonotype was seen ten or more times. The chain employs TRBV20-1 and TRBJ2-7; 8 positions agree with TRBD2. V shed 4 bases and J 3 bases; nucleotides not matched to a gene: 2. The CDR3 has 12 residues. CDR1 is DFQATT, CDR2 SNEGSKA, per germline (reference sequence). CDR3 in DNA: TGCAGTGCTAAGACTAGCGTCTACGAGCAGTACTTC. Its protein product is CSAKTSVYEQYF.

The chain uses TRBV11-1 and TRBJ1-4, with 8 bases identical to TRBD1. The trim removed 3 bases at V and 8 bases at J, leaving 2 bases unmatched. The CDR3 is made up of 13 amino acids. The germline V gene encodes CDR1 SGHAT and CDR2 FQDESV (reference sequence). The CDR3 is CASSLGQAEKLFF. Here the CDR3 DNA reads TGTGCCAGCAGCTTGGGACAGGCGGAAAAACTGTTTTTT.

V and J are TRBV24-1 and TRBJ2-1; D remains ambiguous. Trimming shortened V by 2 bases and J by 15 bases, and 10 bases separated the two germline ends. CDR1 and CDR2 (germline): KGHDR, SFDVKD. CDR3 length: 11 residues. Here the CDR3 DNA reads TGTGCCACCAGTGATTCCGGCAGAGTGTTCTTC. Translated: CATSDSGRVFF.

The chain's CDR3 is CASRAPGSGNTIYF. The CDR3 nucleotides read TGTGCCAGCAGAGCCCCGGGCTCTGGAAACACCATATATTTT. The J gene is TRBJ1-3, the V gene TRBV5-5; D uncertain. V shed 5 bases and J shed 0 bases, with 9 bases lying between them. Germline assignment: CDR1 SGHKS and CDR2 YYEKEE (reference sequence). This CDR3 region has 14 residues. Complete variable domain (other parts from reference TRBV5-5 and TRBJ1-3): DAGVTQSPTHLIKTRGQQVTLRCSPISGHKSVSWYQQVLGQGPQFIFQYYEKEERGRGNFPDRFSARQFPNYSSELNVNALLLGDSALYLCASRAPGSGNTIYFGEGSWLTVV.

This clonotype was detected many times. The chain has TRBV5-6 and TRBJ2-5; possible D gene TRBD1, 5 bases. Germline loops: CDR1 SGHDT, CDR2 YYEEEE. CDR3 length: 15 amino acids. V was cut by 4 bases and J by 1 base, with 14 bases left in between. This CDR3 is CASSVTVWRQETQYF. The CDR3 DNA is TGTGCCAGCAGCGTGACAGTATGGCGCCAAGAGACCCAGTACTTC.

CDR3 sequence: CATSDPPGLAGGPTGGEQFF. Here the CDR3 DNA reads TGTGCCACCAGTGACCCCCCCGGACTAGCGGGAGGGCCTACGGGCGGGGAACAGTTCTTC. The chain links TRBV24-1 to TRBJ2-1; the match to TRBD2 covers 15 bases. V trimming: 4 bases; J trimming: 13 bases; junction bases outside the gene matches: 22. The length of the CDR3 is 20 residues. Germline lookup yields CDR1 KGHDR and CDR2 SFDVKD.

This clonotype was picked up many times. The J gene is TRBJ1-6, the V gene TRBV7-9; D is possibly TRBD1 (5 bases). The CDR3 loop spans 14 amino acids. V lost 1 base, J lost 7 bases, and 8 bases lay in between. Germline V gene lookup returns CDR1 SEHNR and CDR2 FQNEAQ (reference sequence). CDR3: CASSLGDHNSPLHF. CDR3 bases: TGTGCCAGCAGCTTAGGGGACCACAATTCACCCCTCCACTTT. The full variable domain, in which reference TRBV7-9 and TRBJ1-6 provide the parts outside the CDR3, is DTGVSQNPRHKITKRGQNVTFRCDPISEHNRLYWYRQTLGQGPEFLTYFQNEAQLEKSRLLSDRFSAERPKGSFSTLEIQRTEQGDSAMYLCASSLGDHNSPLHFGNGTRLTVT.

This clonotype was seen a handful of times. The chain uses TRBV6-1 and TRBJ1-4, with a tentative D call TRBD1 (5 bases). The V end lost 4 bases, the J end lost 8 bases, and 14 bases lay between the germline ends. The V gene's germline CDR1 is MNHNS and CDR2 SASEGT. There are 14 residues in the CDR3. CDR3 nucleotide sequence: TGTGCCAGCAGTGGGAGGGGTGCAAGAGAAAAACTGTTTTTT. Its translation is CASSGRGAREKLFF.

This clonotype was detected ten times or more. V gene TRBV7-9 combines with J gene TRBJ1-2; tentative D call: TRBD1 (6 bases). The V end was cut by 6 bases, the J end by 5 bases, with 10 bases between. Germline V CDR1 and CDR2: SEHNR, FQNEAQ (reference sequence). The CDR3 length is 12 residues. The CDR3 region is CASRTDSYGYTF. The CDR3 nucleotides read TGTGCCAGCAGAACGGACAGTTATGGCTACACCTTC. Based on the CDR3 plus reference TRBV7-9 and TRBJ1-2, the full variable domain is DTGVSQNPRHKITKRGQNVTFRCDPISEHNRLYWYRQTLGQGPEFLTYFQNEAQLEKSRLLSDRFSAERPKGSFSTLEIQRTEQGDSAMYLCASRTDSYGYTFGSGTRLTVV.

The chain carries TRBV6-1 and TRBJ1-2; 10 nucleotides align to TRBD1. The CDR3 runs 13 residues. With V trimmed by 5 bases and J by 6 bases, 3 bases remained unmatched. Germline CDR1 MNHNS, CDR2 SASEGT. In DNA form, the CDR3 reads TGTGCCAGCAGTAGACAGGGGGCGGATGGCTACACCTTC. Protein product: CASSRQGADGYTF.

This chain uses TRBV11-2 with TRBJ2-5; no clear D. V lost 6 bases and J lost 0, with 8 bases in between. This CDR3 is built from 13 residues. Per the germline V gene, CDR1 is SGHAT and CDR2 is FQNNGV. CDR3: CASSVDNQETQYF. DNA of the CDR3: TGTGCCAGCAGTGTGGATAACCAAGAGACCCAGTACTTC. The entire variable domain, with the rest obtained from reference TRBV11-2 and TRBJ2-5, is as follows: EAGVAQSPRYKIIEKRQSVAFWCNPISGHATLYWYQQILGQGPKLLIQFQNNGVVDDSQLPKDRFSAERLKGVDSTLKIQPAKLEDSAVYLCASSVDNQETQYFGPGTRLLVL.

This clonotype was recorded many times. The chain has TRBV10-3 and TRBJ2-7, with 7 bases fitting TRBD1. The J segment lost 1 base and the V segment lost 10 bases, leaving 7 bases of the junction unmatched. CDR1 is ENHRY and CDR2 is SYGVKD in the germline V gene. This CDR3 region has 13 residues. The DNA of the CDR3 is TGTGCCACCGAGACAGGGACATCCTACGAGCAGTACTTC. The encoded protein is CATETGTSYEQYF.

This clonotype came up many times. This sequence joins TRBV28 and TRBJ2-7; 9 bases are shared with TRBD1. From germline, CDR1 is MDHEN and CDR2 SYDVKM. The CDR3 runs 14 residues. The trim removed 4 bases at V and 6 bases at J, leaving 7 bases unmatched. The CDR3 reads CASSSPGQGGEQYF. The CDR3 nucleotides read TGTGCCAGCAGTTCCCCGGGACAGGGTGGCGAGCAGTACTTC.